The rows below give T cell receptor beta chains drawn from one sample of a study of T-cell reconstitution after alpha-beta-depleted transplantation in children. MiXCR was run by TCRdb on the PCR reads, yielding one entry per CDR3 protein. The table shows about 420,000 distinct CDR3 sequences, with around 15% occurring only once. The sequencing used PBMCs, mostly from graft donor cells, collected 360 days after TCRalphabeta/CD19-depleted stem cell transplant. The receptors originated from a boy younger than two who had a stem cell transplant for Wiskott-Aldrich syndrome, so the T cells may come from the graft donor. Both conserved end residues are trimmed from each CDR3.

j_gene	v_gene	CDR3aa
TRBJ2-1	TRBV27	ASSPRGTSGRAWNEQF
TRBJ2-3	TRBV7-2	ASSLEGSDPDTQY
TRBJ2-3	TRBV4-3	ASSHGLAAFTDTQY
TRBJ2-7	TRBV6-1	ASRPNRDGPYEQY
TRBJ2-7	TRBV5-1	ASSLLLGATYEQY
TRBJ2-5	TRBV20-1	SAVSGTQETQY
TRBJ2-3	TRBV6-1	ASSEEGGGRDTQY
TRBJ2-3	TRBV15	AVGWYTQY
TRBJ2-7	TRBV10-3	AISASGGIAYEQY
TRBJ1-2	TRBV7-9	ASSPRQVHGYT
TRBJ1-6	TRBV5-1	ASSRTGDHNSPLH
TRBJ2-5	TRBV12-5	ASGLDPQEETQY
TRBJ1-2	TRBV6-1	ATTRQGASYGYT
TRBJ2-4	TRBV10-3	AISGLNEVKNIQY
TRBJ2-3	TRBV4-3	ASSLGLGTGDTQY
TRBJ2-3	TRBV7-9	ASSLGGTTPDTQY
TRBJ2-5	TRBV5-1	ASSKDRQETQY
TRBJ2-3	TRBV28	ASSYSGQGFGTDTQY
TRBJ1-4	TRBV6-5	ASSYGFTLGENEKLF
TRBJ2-3	TRBV12-3/TRBV12-4	ASSLKMTMGTGLLSTQY
TRBJ2-5	TRBV6-1	ASRPRGGSIQETQY
TRBJ2-1	TRBV4-3	ASSQGYWDEQF
TRBJ1-3	TRBV4-1	ASSQGRLGGNTIY
TRBJ2-1	TRBV11-2	ASSRQSYNEQF
TRBJ2-5	TRBV7-8	ASSPRVPGWETQY
TRBJ2-7	TRBV12-3/TRBV12-4	ASTLSPGLAGASYEQY
TRBJ2-4	TRBV7-8	ASSTPRHLAKNIQY
TRBJ1-5	TRBV20-1	SATQTGGEPQH
TRBJ2-7	TRBV6-6	ASSYVKWGEQY
TRBJ2-1	TRBV24-1	ATSDYRGNEQF
TRBJ2-1	TRBV29-1	SVVRDSRYNEQF